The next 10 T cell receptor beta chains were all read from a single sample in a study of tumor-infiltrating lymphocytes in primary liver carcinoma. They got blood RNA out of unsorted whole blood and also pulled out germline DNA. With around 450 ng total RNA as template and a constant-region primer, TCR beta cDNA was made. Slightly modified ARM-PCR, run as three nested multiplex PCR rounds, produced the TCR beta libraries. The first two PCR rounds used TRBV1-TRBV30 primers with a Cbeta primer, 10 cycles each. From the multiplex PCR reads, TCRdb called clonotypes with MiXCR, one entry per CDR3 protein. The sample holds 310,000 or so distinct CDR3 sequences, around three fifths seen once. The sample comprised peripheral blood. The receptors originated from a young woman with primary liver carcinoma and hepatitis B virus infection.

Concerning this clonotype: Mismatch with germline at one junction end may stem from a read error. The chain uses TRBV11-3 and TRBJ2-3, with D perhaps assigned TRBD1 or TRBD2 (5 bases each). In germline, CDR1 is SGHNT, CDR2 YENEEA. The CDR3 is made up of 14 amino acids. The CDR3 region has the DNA TGTACCAGCGGACCACCGGGGCTCCAGGGTACGCAGTGTTTT. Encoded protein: CTSGPPGLQGTQCF.

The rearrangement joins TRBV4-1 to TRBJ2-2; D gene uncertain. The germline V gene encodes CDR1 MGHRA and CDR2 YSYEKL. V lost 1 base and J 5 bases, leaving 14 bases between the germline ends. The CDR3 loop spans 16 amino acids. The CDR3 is CASSQGYEDRTGELFF. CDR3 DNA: TGCGCCAGCAGCCAAGGATATGAGGATCGTACCGGGGAGCTGTTTTTT.

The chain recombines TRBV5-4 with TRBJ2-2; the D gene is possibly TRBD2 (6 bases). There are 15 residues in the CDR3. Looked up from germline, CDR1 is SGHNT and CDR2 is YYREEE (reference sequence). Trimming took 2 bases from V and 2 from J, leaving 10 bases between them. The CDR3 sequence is CASSLTGRNTGELFF. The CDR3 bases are TGTGCCAGCAGCTTAACCGGGAGAAACACCGGGGAGCTGTTTTTT.

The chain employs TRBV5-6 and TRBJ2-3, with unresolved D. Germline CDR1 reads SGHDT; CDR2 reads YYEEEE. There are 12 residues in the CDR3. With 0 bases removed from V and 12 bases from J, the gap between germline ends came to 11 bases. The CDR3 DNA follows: TGTGCCAGCAGCTTGGCGCTATCAACACAGTATTTT. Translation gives CASSLALSTQYF.

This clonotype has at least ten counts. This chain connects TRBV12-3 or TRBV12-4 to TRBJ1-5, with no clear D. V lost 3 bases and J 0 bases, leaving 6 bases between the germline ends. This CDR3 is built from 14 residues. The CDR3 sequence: CASSLGISNQPQHF. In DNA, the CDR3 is TGTGCCAGCAGTTTGGGTATTAGCAATCAGCCCCAGCATTTT.

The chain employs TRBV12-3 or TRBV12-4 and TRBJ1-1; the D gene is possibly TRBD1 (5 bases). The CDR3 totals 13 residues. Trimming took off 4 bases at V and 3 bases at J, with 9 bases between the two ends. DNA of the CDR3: TGTGCCAGCAGTTCGGGGGGGTACACTGAAGCTTTCTTT. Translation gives CASSSGGYTEAFF.

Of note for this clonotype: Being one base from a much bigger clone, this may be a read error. The CDR3 coding sequence is TGTGCCAGCAATAAGGAGCGGAGAGTAAACAAAAATGAGCAGTTCTTC. Amino acids: CASNKERRVNKNEQFF. V and J are TRBV6-1 and TRBJ2-1; D might be TRBD2 (5 bases). Trimming removed 7 bases from V and 7 bases from J, with 23 bases in between. Germline CDR1 is MNHNS and CDR2 is SASEGT. This CDR3 contains 16 residues.

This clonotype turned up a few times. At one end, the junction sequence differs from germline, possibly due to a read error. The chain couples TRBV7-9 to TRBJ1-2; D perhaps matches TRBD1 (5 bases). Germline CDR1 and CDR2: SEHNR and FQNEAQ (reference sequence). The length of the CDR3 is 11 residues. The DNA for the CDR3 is TGTGCCAGCAGCTTAGGGCAGGGTGCCGCCTTC. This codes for CASSLGQGAAF.

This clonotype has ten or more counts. In nucleotides, the CDR3 is TGTGCCAGCAGTTTGACTAGCGGAAAGCAAGAGACCCAGTACTTC. Its protein product is CASSLTSGKQETQYF. The chain uses TRBV12-3 or TRBV12-4 and TRBJ2-5; TRBD2 aligns across 9 bases. The CDR3 extends over 15 amino acids. V shed 3 bases, J shed 2 bases, and the junction held 4 bases outside the gene matches.

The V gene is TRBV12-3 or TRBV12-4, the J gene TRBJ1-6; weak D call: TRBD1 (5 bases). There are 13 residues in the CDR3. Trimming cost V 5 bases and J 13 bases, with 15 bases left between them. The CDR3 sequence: CASSRGPDVPLHF. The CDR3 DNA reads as TGTGCCAGCAGTAGGGGACCGGATGTTCCCCTCCACTTT.